The next 24 T cell receptor beta chains were all read from a single sample in a study of CD8 T cells in Susac syndrome. RNA was extracted with the RNeasy kit, and a quantity of about 0.45 to 1 ug was reverse transcribed using random hexamers. TCRdb analysed the immunoSEQ multiplex PCR reads with MiXCR anew, one entry per CDR3 protein. Of about 120,000 distinct CDR3 sequences in the sample, roughly 92% were seen once. Sequences were obtained from CD8+ T cells from PBMCs. The origin of the receptors is a human donor in good health.

The V gene is TRBV5-1, the J gene TRBJ2-1; perhaps TRBD2 as D (6 bases). V was trimmed by 1 base and J by 7 bases, leaving 18 bases between them. The CDR3 spans 16 residues. Germline V gene lookup returns CDR1 SGHRS and CDR2 YFSETQ. CDR3 sequence: CASSLSLAGPRNEQFF. DNA of the CDR3: TGCGCCAGCAGCTTGTCTCTGGCGGGGCCTCGGAATGAGCAGTTCTTC.

The genes are TRBV19 and TRBJ2-5, with D perhaps matching TRBD1 (6 bases). The V end was cut by 4 bases, the J end by 7 bases, with 16 bases between. This CDR3 region has 14 residues. Looked up from germline, CDR1 is LNHDA and CDR2 is SQIVND (reference sequence). Here the CDR3 DNA reads TGTGCCAGTAGTACCCAAGCCCAACAGGGGACCCAGTACTTC. Its translation is CASSTQAQQGTQYF.

The genes are TRBV4-2 and TRBJ2-2, with D possibly TRBD2 on 5 matching bases. Germline CDR1 and CDR2: LGHNA and YNFKEQ. The CDR3 has 15 amino acids. V was clipped by 2 bases and J by 0 bases, with 7 bases between them. This chain's CDR3 is CASSQRGANTGELFF. In DNA form, the CDR3 reads TGTGCCAGCAGCCAACGGGGAGCGAACACCGGGGAGCTGTTTTTT.

The V call is TRBV6-2 or TRBV6-3, the J call TRBJ2-1, with D possibly being TRBD2 (6 bases). CDR3 size: 16 residues. Germline V gene data show CDR1 as MNHEY and CDR2 as SVGEGT. V gave up 5 bases and J gave up 0 bases, with 14 bases separating them. The CDR3 loop reads CASSGFSGSSYNEQFF. CDR3 DNA: TGTGCCAGCAGTGGATTTAGCGGCAGCTCCTACAATGAGCAGTTCTTC.

V gene TRBV5-1 combines with J gene TRBJ2-1; tentative D call: TRBD2 (6 bases). Germline assignment: CDR1 SGHRS and CDR2 YFSETQ. The V and J ends lost 5 bases and 6 bases respectively, with 21 bases between them. The CDR3 loop spans 16 amino acids. The CDR3 DNA sequence: TGCGCCAGCAGGATCGCTGGGACTGGATCTTTCAATGAGCAGTTCTTC. It codes for CASRIAGTGSFNEQFF.

This rearrangement joins TRBV29-1 to TRBJ1-1, with TRBD1 matching 8 bases. Per the germline V gene, CDR1 is SQVTM and CDR2 is ANQGSEA. CDR3 size: 13 residues. With 5 bases clipped from V and 3 bases from J, the junction kept 5 bases outside the gene matches. CDR3 loop: CSVRQGWDTEAFF. CDR3 in DNA: TGCAGCGTTAGACAGGGGTGGGACACTGAAGCTTTCTTT.

The V and J genes are TRBV19 and TRBJ2-3; tentative D call: TRBD1 (6 bases). The CDR3 contains 16 residues. V was pared by 3 bases and J by 1 base, with 14 bases between. Germline V lookup: CDR1 LNHDA, CDR2 SQIVND (reference sequence). The CDR3: CASSMGTRVGTDTQYF. The DNA for the CDR3 is TGTGCCAGTAGTATGGGGACAAGGGTCGGCACAGATACGCAGTATTTT.

The chain employs TRBV20-1 and TRBJ1-1; D remains ambiguous. CDR1 and CDR2 (germline): DFQATT, SNEGSKA (reference sequence). This CDR3 comprises 12 residues. Trimming left V 3 bases short and J 8 bases short, with 13 bases between. CDR3 nucleotides: TGCAGTGCTAGGGGGTCAGCCTTCGAAGCTTTCTTT. It yields the protein CSARGSAFEAFF.

The chain employs TRBV20-1 and TRBJ2-7; maybe TRBD1 (6 bases). Per the germline V gene, CDR1 is DFQATT and CDR2 is SNEGSKA (reference sequence). The germline V and J ends were trimmed by 6 bases and 2 bases, with 29 bases remaining between them. The CDR3 is 18 residues long. The CDR3 protein is CSASPIVLQGSNTYEQYF. In nucleotides, the CDR3 is TGCAGTGCCAGCCCAATCGTATTACAGGGATCAAATACCTACGAGCAGTACTTC.

The V gene is TRBV3-1, the J gene TRBJ1-1, with 7 bases that match TRBD1. The germline V gene has CDR1 LGHDT and CDR2 YNNKEL (reference sequence). The CDR3 is made up of 17 amino acids. V trimming: 2 bases; J trimming: 2 bases; junction bases outside the gene matches: 11. Here the CDR3 DNA reads TGTGCCAGCAGCCAAAAACAGGGGAGTATTATTAACACTGAAGCTTTCTTT. It encodes CASSQKQGSIINTEAFF.

The chain uses TRBV6-2 or TRBV6-3 and TRBJ2-6; 7 nucleotides line up with TRBD1. Losses at the gene ends were 7 bases for V and 0 bases for J; bases not matched to a gene: 12. Germline V gene sequence: CDR1 MNHEY, CDR2 SVGEGT. This CDR3 region has 18 residues. The CDR3 DNA follows: TGTGCCAGCACCATGGACAGGCTAAGTTTCTCTGGGGCCAACGTCCTGACTTTC. Translated: CASTMDRLSFSGANVLTF.

The chain joins TRBV6-6 to TRBJ2-2; no definite D call. Germline loops: CDR1 MNHNY, CDR2 SVGAGI (reference sequence). CDR3 length: 16 residues. The V end was cut by 6 bases, the J end by 4 bases, with 18 bases between. CDR3 residues: CASSRRVGASTGELFF. CDR3 bases: TGTGCCAGCAGCCGCCGGGTTGGAGCGAGCACCGGGGAGCTGTTTTTT.

The V and J genes are TRBV7-9 and TRBJ1-2; D might be TRBD1 (6 bases). The CDR3 loop spans 14 amino acids. Germline assignment: CDR1 SEHNR and CDR2 FQNEAQ (reference sequence). V dropped 5 bases and J dropped 4 bases, with 14 bases sitting between them. CDR3 coding DNA: TGTGCCAGCAGCAGAATCCAGGGGTTCTATGGCTACACCTTC. As protein: CASSRIQGFYGYTF.

In DNA, the CDR3 is TGCAGTACGCTCAGGGAGTCTAATGAAAAACTGTTTTTT. Protein product: CSTLRESNEKLFF. The chain employs TRBV20-1 and TRBJ1-4; a weak D match, TRBD1 (5 bases). The CDR3 covers 13 residues. Germline loops: CDR1 DFQATT, CDR2 SNEGSKA (reference sequence). V gave up 8 bases and J gave up 3 bases, with 13 bases separating them.

J is TRBJ2-3 and V is TRBV6-6, with TRBD1 identical over 9 bases. V lost 5 bases to trimming and J lost 6 bases; unmatched junction nucleotides: 6. Germline V gene sequence: CDR1 MNHNY, CDR2 SVGAGI (reference sequence). This CDR3 region has 14 residues. The CDR3 DNA reads as TGTGCCAGCAGTCGGGACAGGGACGTCGATACGCAGTATTTT. Its translation is CASSRDRDVDTQYF.

The gene calls are TRBV5-1 and TRBJ2-7, with 11 bases fitting TRBD2. CDR1 is SGHRS, CDR2 YFSETQ, per germline. V shed 3 bases and J 2 bases; nucleotides not matched to a gene: 4. The CDR3 length is 15 residues. CDR3 protein: CASSSTSGTPYEQYF. As DNA, the CDR3 is TGCGCCAGCAGCTCGACTAGCGGGACCCCCTACGAGCAGTACTTC. The whole variable domain, remainder taken from reference TRBV5-1 and TRBJ2-7, is KAGVTQTPRYLIKTRGQQVTLSCSPISGHRSVSWYQQTPGQGLQFLFEYFSETQRNKGNFPGRFSGRQFSNSRSEMNVSTLELGDSALYLCASSSTSGTPYEQYFGPGTRLTVT.

The chain carries TRBV12-3 or TRBV12-4 and TRBJ2-6; D is possibly TRBD2 (6 bases). This CDR3 spans 16 amino acids. V gave up 5 bases and J gave up 0 bases, with 11 bases separating them. The CDR3 nucleotides are TGTGCCAGCAGTCCCCCCGGGGGCTCTGGGGCCAACGTCCTGACTTTC. This translates into CASSPPGGSGANVLTF.

CDR3 DNA sequence: TGTGCCAGTACCTCGACTGTCCTCCAACATGAGCAGTTCTTC. Protein sequence: CASTSTVLQHEQFF. This rearrangement joins TRBV19 to TRBJ2-1; unclear D gene. Germline V gene sequence: CDR1 LNHDA, CDR2 SQIVND (reference sequence). V lost 7 bases and J lost 8, with 18 bases in between. CDR3 size: 14 residues.

The genes are TRBV6-2 or TRBV6-3 and TRBJ1-1; tentative D call: TRBD1 (6 bases). Germline V gene data show CDR1 as MNHEY and CDR2 as SVGEGT. This CDR3 is 11 amino acids long. V was pared by 5 bases and J by 8 bases, with 9 bases between. This CDR3 reads CASSTGLEAFF. The CDR3 bases are TGTGCCAGCAGTACAGGGCTCGAAGCTTTCTTT.

This clonotype was observed a single time. The gene calls are TRBV19 and TRBJ1-2; the match to TRBD1 covers 8 bases. CDR1 is LNHDA, CDR2 SQIVND, per germline (reference sequence). Germline trimming cut 5 bases from V and 3 bases from J; bases unmatched to any gene: 11. The CDR3 is made up of 16 amino acids. The CDR3 DNA sequence: TGTGCCAGTAGTCGGACGGGACAGGCCCCTCACTATGGCTACACCTTC. This sequence encodes CASSRTGQAPHYGYTF. The variable domain in full, with the rest retrieved from reference TRBV19 and TRBJ1-2, is DGGITQSPKYLFRKEGQNVTLSCEQNLNHDAMYWYRQDPGQGLRLIYYSQIVNDFQKGDIAEGYSVSREKKESFPLTVTSAQKNPTAFYLCASSRTGQAPHYGYTFGSGTRLTVV.

V gene TRBV20-1 combines with J gene TRBJ1-6, with a weak D call TRBD1 (6 bases). This CDR3 comprises 14 residues. CDR1 is DFQATT, CDR2 SNEGSKA, per germline (reference sequence). V lost 3 bases, J lost 7 bases, and 13 bases lay in between. The CDR3: CSARPRTENSPLHF. CDR3 in DNA: TGCAGTGCTAGGCCCCGGACAGAAAATTCACCCCTCCACTTT.

The genes are TRBV29-1 and TRBJ2-1; D is uncertain. V was cut by 1 base and J by 8 bases, with 12 bases left in between. Per germline, CDR1 SQVTM and CDR2 ANQGSEA. CDR3 length equals 13 residues. Here the CDR3 DNA reads TGCAGCGTTGAAGGGCACGGATGGGATGAGCAGTTCTTC. Translating it yields CSVEGHGWDEQFF.

This clonotype was seen a single time. The rearrangement joins TRBV7-9 to TRBJ1-1, with a tentative D call TRBD1 (6 bases). V lost 5 bases and J lost 5, with 15 bases in between. The CDR3 consists of 14 residues. Germline V lookup: CDR1 SEHNR, CDR2 FQNEAQ (reference sequence). The CDR3 coding sequence is TGTGCCAGCAGCCCGTGGACAGAAGGTACTGAAGCTTTCTTT. It encodes CASSPWTEGTEAFF.

This clonotype was seen just once. The chain links TRBV6-2 or TRBV6-3 to TRBJ2-7; 7 bases are shared with TRBD2. The germline V gene has CDR1 MNHEY and CDR2 SVGEGT. The CDR3 extends over 15 amino acids. Trimming took 6 bases from V and 1 from J; bases not matched to a gene: 9. The CDR3 nucleotides are TGTGCCAGCAGGTCCGGCGGGAGTCTTTCCTACGAGCAGTACTTC. This gives the protein CASRSGGSLSYEQYF.